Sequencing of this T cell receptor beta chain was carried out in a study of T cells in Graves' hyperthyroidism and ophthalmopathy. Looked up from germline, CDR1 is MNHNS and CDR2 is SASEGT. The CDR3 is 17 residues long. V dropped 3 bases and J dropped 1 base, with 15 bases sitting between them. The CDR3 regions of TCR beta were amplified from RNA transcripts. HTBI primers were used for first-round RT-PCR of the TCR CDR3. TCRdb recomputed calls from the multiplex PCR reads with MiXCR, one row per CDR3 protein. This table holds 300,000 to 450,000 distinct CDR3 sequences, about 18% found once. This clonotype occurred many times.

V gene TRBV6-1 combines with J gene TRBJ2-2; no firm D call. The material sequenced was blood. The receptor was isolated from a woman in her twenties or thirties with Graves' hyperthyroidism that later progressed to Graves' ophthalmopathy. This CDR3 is CASSELGNYGNTGELFF. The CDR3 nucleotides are TGTGCCAGCAGTGAGCTGGGGAATTATGGGAACACCGGGGAGCTGTTTTTT.